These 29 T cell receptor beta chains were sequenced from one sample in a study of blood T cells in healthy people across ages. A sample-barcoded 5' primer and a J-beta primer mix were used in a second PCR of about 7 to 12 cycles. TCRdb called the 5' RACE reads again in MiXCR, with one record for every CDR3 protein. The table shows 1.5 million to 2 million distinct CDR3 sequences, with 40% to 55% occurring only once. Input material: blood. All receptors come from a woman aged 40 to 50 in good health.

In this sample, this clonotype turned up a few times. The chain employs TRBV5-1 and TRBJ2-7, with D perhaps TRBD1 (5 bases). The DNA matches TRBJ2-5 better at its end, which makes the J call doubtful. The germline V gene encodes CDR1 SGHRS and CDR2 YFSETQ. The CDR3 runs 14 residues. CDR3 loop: CASSFEQAKETQYF. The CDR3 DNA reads TGCGCCAGCAGCTTTGAACAGGCCAAAGAGACCCAGTACTTC.

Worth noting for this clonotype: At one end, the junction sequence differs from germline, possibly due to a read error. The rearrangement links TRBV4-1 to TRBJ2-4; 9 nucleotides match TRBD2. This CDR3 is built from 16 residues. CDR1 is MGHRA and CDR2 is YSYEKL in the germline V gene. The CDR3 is CASNQNLAGAKNIQYF. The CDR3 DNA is TGCGCCAGCAACCAAAATCTAGCGGGGGCCAAAAACATTCAGTACTTC.

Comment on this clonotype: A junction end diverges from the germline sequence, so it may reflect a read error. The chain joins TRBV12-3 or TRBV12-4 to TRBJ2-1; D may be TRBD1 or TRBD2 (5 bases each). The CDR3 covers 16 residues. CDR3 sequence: CAGSLGDPQPYNEQFF. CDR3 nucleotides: TGTGCCGGCAGTTTAGGGGACCCTCAACCCTACAATGAGCAGTTCTTC.

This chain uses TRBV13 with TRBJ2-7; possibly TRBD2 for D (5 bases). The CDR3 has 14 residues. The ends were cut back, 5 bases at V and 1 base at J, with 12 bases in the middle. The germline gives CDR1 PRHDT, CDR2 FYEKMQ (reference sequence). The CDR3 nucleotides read TGTGCCAGCAGCCAGAGAGGGCAGTCCTACGAGCAGTACTTC. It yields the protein CASSQRGQSYEQYF. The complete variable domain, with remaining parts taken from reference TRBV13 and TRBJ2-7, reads AAGVIQSPRHLIKEKRETATLKCYPIPRHDTVYWYQQGPGQDPQFLISFYEKMQSDKGSIPDRFSAQQFSDYHSELNMSSLELGDSALYFCASSQRGQSYEQYFGPGTRLTVT.

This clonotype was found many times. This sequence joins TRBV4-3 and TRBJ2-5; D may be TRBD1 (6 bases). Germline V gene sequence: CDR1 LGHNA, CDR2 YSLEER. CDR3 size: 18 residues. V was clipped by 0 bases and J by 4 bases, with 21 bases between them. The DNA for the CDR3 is TGCGCCAGCAGCCAAGATGGGCGAACAGGGACCGGCGGAGAGACCCAGTACTTC. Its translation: CASSQDGRTGTGGETQYF.

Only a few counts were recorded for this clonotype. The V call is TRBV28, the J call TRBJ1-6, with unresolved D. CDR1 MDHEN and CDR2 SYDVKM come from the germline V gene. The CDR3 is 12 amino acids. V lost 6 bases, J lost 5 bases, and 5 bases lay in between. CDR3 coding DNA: TGTGCCAGCAGGGACCATAATTCACCCCTCCACTTT. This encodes CASRDHNSPLHF.

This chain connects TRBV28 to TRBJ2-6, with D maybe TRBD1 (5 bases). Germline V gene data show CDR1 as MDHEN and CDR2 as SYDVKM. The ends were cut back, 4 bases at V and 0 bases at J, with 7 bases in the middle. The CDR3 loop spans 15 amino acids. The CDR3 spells CASSSDTSGANVLTF. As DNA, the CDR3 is TGTGCCAGCAGTTCGGACACCTCTGGGGCCAACGTCCTGACTTTC.

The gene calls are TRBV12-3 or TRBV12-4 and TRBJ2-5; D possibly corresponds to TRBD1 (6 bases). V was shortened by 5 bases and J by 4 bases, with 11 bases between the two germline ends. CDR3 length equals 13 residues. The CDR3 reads CASSGGHRETQYF. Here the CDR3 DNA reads TGTGCCAGCAGTGGGGGACACCGAGAGACCCAGTACTTC.

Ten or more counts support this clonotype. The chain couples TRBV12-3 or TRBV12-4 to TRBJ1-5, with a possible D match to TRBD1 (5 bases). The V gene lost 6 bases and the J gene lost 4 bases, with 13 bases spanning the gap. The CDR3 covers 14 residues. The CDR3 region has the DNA TGTGCCAGCAGCTCAACGGGGGGGAATCAGCCCCAGCATTTT. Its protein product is CASSSTGGNQPQHF.

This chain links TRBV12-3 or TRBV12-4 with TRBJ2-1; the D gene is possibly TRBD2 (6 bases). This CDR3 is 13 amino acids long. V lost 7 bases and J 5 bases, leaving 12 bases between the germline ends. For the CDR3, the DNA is TGTGCCAGCAAAATGGGCGGGGACAATGAGCAGTTCTTC. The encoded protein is CASKMGGDNEQFF.

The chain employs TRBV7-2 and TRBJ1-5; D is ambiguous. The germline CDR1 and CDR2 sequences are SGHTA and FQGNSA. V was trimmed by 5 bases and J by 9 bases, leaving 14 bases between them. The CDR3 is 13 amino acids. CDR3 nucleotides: TGTGCCAGCAGCGCCGGGTCTCCCGGGCCCCAGCATTTT. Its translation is CASSAGSPGPQHF.

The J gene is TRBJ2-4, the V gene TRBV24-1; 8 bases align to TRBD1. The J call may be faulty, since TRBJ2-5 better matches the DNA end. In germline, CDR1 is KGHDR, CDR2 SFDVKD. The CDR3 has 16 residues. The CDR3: CATSDLGQGGRETQYF. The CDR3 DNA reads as TGTGCCACCAGTGATTTAGGACAGGGTGGGCGAGAGACCCAGTACTTC.

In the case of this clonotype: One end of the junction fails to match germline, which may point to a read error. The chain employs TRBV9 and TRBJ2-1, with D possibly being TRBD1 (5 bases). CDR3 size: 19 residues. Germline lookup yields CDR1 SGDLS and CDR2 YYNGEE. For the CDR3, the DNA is TGCGCCAGCAGCGTTGGGGCAAAAGGGGTAACGAGCTCCTACAATGAGCAGTTCTTC. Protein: CASSVGAKGVTSSYNEQFF. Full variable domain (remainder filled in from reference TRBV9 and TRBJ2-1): DSGVTQTPKHLITATGQRVTLRCSPRSGDLSVYWYQQSLDQGLQFLIQYYNGEERAKGNILERFSAQQFPDLHSELNLSSLELGDSALYFCASSVGAKGVTSSYNEQFFGPGTRLTVL.

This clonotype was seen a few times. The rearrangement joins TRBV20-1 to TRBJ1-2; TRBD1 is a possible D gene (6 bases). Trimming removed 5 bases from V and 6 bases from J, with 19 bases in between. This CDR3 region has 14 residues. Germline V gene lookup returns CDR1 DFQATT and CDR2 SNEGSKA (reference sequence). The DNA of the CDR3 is TGCAGTGCTTATCGAACAGGGAGGGTTGATGGCTACACCTTC. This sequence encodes CSAYRTGRVDGYTF.

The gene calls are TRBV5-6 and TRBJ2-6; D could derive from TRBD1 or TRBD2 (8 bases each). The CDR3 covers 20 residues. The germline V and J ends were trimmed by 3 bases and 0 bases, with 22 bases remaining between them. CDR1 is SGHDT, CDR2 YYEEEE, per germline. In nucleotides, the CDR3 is TGTGCCAGCAGCTCGATAGCGGGACAGGCCGATTTCTCTGGGGCCAACGTCCTGACTTTC. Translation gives CASSSIAGQADFSGANVLTF.

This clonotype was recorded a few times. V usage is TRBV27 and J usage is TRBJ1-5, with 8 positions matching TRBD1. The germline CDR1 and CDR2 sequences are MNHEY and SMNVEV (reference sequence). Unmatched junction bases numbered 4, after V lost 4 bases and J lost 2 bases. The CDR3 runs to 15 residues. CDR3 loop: CASSSTGQGNQPQHF. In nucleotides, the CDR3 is TGTGCCAGCAGTTCCACGGGACAGGGCAATCAGCCCCAGCATTTT.

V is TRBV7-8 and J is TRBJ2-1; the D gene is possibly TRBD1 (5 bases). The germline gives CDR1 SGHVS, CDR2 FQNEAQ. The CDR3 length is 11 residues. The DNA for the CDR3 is TGTGCTGACAGATCCTACAATGAGCAGTTCTTC. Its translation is CADRSYNEQFF. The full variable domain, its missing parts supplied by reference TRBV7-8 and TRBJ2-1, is GAGVSQSPRYKVAKRGQDVALRCDPISGHVSLFWYQQALGQGPEFLTYFQNEAQLDKSGLPSDRFFAERPEGSVSTLKIQRTQQEDSAVYLCADRSYNEQFFGPGTRLTVL.

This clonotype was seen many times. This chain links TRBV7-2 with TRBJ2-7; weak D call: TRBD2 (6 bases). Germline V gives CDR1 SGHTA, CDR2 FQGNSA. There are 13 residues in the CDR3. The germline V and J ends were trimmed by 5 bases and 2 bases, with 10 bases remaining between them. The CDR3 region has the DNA TGTGCCAGCAGCCGGCCGGGGGCCTACGAGCAGTACTTC. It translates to CASSRPGAYEQYF.

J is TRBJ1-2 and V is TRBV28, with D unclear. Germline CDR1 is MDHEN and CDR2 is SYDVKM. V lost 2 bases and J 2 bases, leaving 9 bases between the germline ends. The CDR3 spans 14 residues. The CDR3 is CASSLVLANYGYTF. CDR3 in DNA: TGTGCCAGCAGTTTAGTCCTGGCAAACTATGGCTACACCTTC.

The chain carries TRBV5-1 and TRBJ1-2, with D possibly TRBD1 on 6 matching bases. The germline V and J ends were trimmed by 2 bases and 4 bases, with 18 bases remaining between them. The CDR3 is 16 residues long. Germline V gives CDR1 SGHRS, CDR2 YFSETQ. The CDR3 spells CASSFMVRDNFYGYTF. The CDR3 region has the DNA TGCGCCAGCAGCTTCATGGTTCGGGACAACTTCTATGGCTACACCTTC.

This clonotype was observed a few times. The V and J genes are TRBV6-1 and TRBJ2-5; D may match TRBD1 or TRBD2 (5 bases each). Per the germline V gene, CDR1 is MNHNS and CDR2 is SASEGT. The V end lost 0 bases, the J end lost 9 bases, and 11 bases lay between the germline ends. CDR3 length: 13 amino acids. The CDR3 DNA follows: TGTGCCAGCAGTGAAGCGCTGAGAGGGGCCCAGTACTTC. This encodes CASSEALRGAQYF.

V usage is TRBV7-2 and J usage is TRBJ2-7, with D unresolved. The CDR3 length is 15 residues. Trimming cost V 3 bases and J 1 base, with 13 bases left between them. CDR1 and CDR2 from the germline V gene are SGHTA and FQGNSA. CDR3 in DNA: TGTGCCAGCAGCTTGAAGGAGCCTGGTTCCTACGAGCAGTACTTC. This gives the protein CASSLKEPGSYEQYF.

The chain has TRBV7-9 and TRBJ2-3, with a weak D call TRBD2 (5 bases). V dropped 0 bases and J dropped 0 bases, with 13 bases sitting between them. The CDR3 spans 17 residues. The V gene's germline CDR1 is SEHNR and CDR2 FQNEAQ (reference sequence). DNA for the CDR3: TGTGCCAGCAGCTTAGCTGGCGGACTGTCGAGCACAGATACGCAGTATTTT. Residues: CASSLAGGLSSTDTQYF.

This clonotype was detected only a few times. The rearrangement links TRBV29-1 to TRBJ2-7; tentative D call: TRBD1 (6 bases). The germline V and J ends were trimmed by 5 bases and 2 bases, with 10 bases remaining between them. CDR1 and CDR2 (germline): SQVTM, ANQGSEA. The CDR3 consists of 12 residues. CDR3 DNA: TGCAGCGTTCCGACAGGCCCCTACGAGCAGTACTTC. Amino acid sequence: CSVPTGPYEQYF.

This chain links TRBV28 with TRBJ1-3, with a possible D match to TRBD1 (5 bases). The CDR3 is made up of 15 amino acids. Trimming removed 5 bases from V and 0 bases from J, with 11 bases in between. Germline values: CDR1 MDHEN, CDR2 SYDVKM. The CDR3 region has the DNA TGTGCCAGCAGTCCCAGGGTTTCCTCTGGAAACACCATATATTTT. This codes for CASSPRVSSGNTIYF.

CDR3 nucleotides: TGCAGTGCTAGAAGGCAGGGGGCCAAAGGGAATGAGCAGTTCTTC. The encoded protein is CSARRQGAKGNEQFF. The V call is TRBV20-1, the J call TRBJ2-1; TRBD1 matches 8 bases. Unmatched junction bases numbered 10, after V lost 2 bases and J lost 7 bases. CDR1 and CDR2 (germline): DFQATT, SNEGSKA (reference sequence). This CDR3 region has 15 residues.

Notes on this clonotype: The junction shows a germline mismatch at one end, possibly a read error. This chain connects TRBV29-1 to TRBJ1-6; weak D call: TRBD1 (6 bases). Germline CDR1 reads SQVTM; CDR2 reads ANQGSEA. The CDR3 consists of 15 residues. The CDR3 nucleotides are TGCAGCGCCGCGACAGGTGGGGCGCCTAATCCACCCCTCCACTTT. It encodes CSAATGGAPNPPLHF.

CDR3 nucleotides: TGTGCCAGCAGCCTCTCGACAGGGCTCCAAGGCGGCTACACCTTC. Its protein is CASSLSTGLQGGYTF. The chain combines TRBV7-2 with TRBJ1-2, with 7 bases identical to TRBD1. This CDR3 is built from 15 residues. The ends lost 5 bases at V and 8 bases at J; junction bases unmatched: 14. Germline V gene lookup returns CDR1 SGHTA and CDR2 FQGNSA.

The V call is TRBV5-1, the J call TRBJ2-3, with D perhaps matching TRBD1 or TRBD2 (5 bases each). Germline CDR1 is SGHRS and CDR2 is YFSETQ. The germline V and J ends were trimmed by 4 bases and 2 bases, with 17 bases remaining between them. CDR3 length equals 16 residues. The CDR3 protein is CASSPGGHTLTDTQYF. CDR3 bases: TGCGCCAGCAGCCCCGGAGGACATACACTCACAGATACGCAGTATTTT.